Listed here is a single T cell receptor (beta chain). Method: immunoSEQ multiplex PCR; TCRdb's copy keeps in-frame clones and lacks some. The repertoire holds 200,000 to 250,000 clones, with 70% to 90% as singletons. The sample belongs to a study of blood T cell repertoires in COVID-19. Looking at the study overall: COVID-19 samples from acute and convalescent phases originated in the United States, Italy and Spain. Nucleic acid was either cDNA or gDNA, and it came from T cells, B-cell-depleted T cells, or PBMCs.

In terms of age and location, participants ranged from roughly 18 to 100 years and lived in approximately 24 US areas. The germline V gene has CDR1 SEHNR and CDR2 FQNEAQ (reference sequence). CDR3 size: 11 residues. V was trimmed by 2 bases and J by 6 bases, leaving 3 bases between them. This rearrangement joins TRBV7-9 to TRBJ2-3; D gene ambiguous. Sequencing was done on a sample of PBMCs or T cells enriched from blood (not recorded which). The TCR originated in a middle-aged woman with acute COVID-19. The CDR3 DNA is TGTGCCAGCAGCTTACAGGATACGCAGTATTTT. It specifies CASSLQDTQYF. Full variable domain (missing parts from reference TRBV7-9 and TRBJ2-3): DTGVSQNPRHKITKRGQNVTFRCDPISEHNRLYWYRQTLGQGPEFLTYFQNEAQLEKSRLLSDRFSAERPKGSFSTLEIQRTEQGDSAMYLCASSLQDTQYFGPGTRLTVL.